This T cell receptor beta chain was profiled in a study of T cell responses to AZD1222 COVID-19 vaccine. Study-level results: In the spike-specific TCR repertoire, nearly half reportedly target unmutated variant regions. Across spike, vaccine-associated CD4 TCRs were found, dominant at 160-218 and 743-854.

The assay was immunoSEQ multiplex PCR, and TCRdb's table has in-frame clones only and misses some. The profile shows about 200,000 clones, about 92% of them singletons. Looked up from germline, CDR1 is KGHDR and CDR2 is SFDVKD. The V and J ends lost 6 bases and 8 bases, in that order; junction bases with no gene match: 3. The CDR3 runs 12 residues. Comment on this clone: Antigen: not known.

The chain is built from TRBV24-1 and TRBJ2-1; 7 nucleotides agree with TRBD2. Sequences were derived from peripheral blood, sampled 28 days after the second dose of the MenACWY control vaccine. The origin of this receptor is an adult who received the MenACWY meningococcal vaccine as a control. The CDR3 loop reads CATSFTSDEQFF. Here the CDR3 DNA reads TGTGCCACCAGTTTTACTAGCGATGAGCAGTTCTTC.